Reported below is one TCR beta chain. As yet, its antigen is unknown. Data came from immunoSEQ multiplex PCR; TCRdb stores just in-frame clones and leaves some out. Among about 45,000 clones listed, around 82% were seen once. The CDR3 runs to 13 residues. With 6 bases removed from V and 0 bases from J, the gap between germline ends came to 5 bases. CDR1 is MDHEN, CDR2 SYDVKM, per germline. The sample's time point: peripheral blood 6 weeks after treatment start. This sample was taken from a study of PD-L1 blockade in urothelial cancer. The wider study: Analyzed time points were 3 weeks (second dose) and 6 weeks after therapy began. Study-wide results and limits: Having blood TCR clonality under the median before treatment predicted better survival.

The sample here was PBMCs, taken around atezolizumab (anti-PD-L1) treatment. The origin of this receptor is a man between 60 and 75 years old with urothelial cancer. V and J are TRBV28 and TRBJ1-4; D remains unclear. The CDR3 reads CASSRTTNEKLFF. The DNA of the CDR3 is TGTGCCAGCAGCAGGACAACTAATGAAAAACTGTTTTTT.